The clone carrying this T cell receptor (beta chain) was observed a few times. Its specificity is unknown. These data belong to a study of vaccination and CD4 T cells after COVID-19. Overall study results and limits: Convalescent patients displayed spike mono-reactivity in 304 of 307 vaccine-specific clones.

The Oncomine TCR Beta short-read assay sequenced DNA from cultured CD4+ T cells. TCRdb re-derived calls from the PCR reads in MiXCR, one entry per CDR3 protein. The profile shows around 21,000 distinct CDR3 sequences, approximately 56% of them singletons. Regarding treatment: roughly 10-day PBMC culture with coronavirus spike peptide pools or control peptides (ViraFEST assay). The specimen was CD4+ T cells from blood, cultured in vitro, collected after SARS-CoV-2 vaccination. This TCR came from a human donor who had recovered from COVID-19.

The CDR3 reads CASQTGGVGNQPQHF. Here the CDR3 DNA reads TGTGCCAGTCAGACAGGGGGCGTCGGCAATCAGCCCCAGCATTTT. The chain employs TRBV19 and TRBJ1-5; 10 positions agree with TRBD1. Trimming removed 8 bases from V and 2 bases from J; junction bases left unmatched: 6. CDR3 length: 15 amino acids. In germline, CDR1 is LNHDA, CDR2 SQIVND (reference sequence). Using reference TRBV19 and TRBJ1-5 for the parts outside the CDR3, the full variable domain is DGGITQSPKYLFRKEGQNVTLSCEQNLNHDAMYWYRQDPGQGLRLIYYSQIVNDFQKGDIAEGYSVSREKKESFPLTVTSAQKNPTAFYLCASQTGGVGNQPQHFGDGTRLSIL.